Below, 24 T cell receptor beta chains from the same sample are listed, as sequenced in a study of identical twins. In TCRdb, the 5' RACE reads were re-called with MiXCR into one record per CDR3 protein. The table shows around 240,000 distinct CDR3 sequences, with 8% to 11% occurring only once. Input material: memory T cells sorted from blood. These TCRs come from a man aged 50-60 years in good health.

This clonotype was detected ten times or more. This sequence joins TRBV20-1 and TRBJ2-7, with 9 positions matching TRBD1. The CDR3 is made up of 15 amino acids. The germline gives CDR1 DFQATT, CDR2 SNEGSKA (reference sequence). Trimming took 3 bases from V and 4 from J; bases not matched to a gene: 10. The CDR3, as DNA: TGCAGTGCTAGGAGATCCGGGACAGGGACTTACGAGCAGTACTTC. This sequence encodes CSARRSGTGTYEQYF.

This clonotype has at least ten counts. The rearrangement uses TRBV6-2 or TRBV6-3 and TRBJ2-6, with D possibly being TRBD1 (6 bases). Germline V CDR1 and CDR2: MNHEY, SVGEGT. The CDR3 runs to 14 residues. V lost 6 bases, J lost 12 bases, and 18 bases lay in between. This CDR3 reads CASRGLGGPSVLTF. In DNA form, the CDR3 reads TGTGCCAGCAGAGGGCTTGGGGGCCCCTCCGTCCTGACTTTC.

A few counts support this clonotype. This sequence joins TRBV28 and TRBJ1-2; D is unclear. Trimming cost V 1 base and J 8 bases, with 17 bases left between them. Germline assignment: CDR1 MDHEN and CDR2 SYDVKM. The CDR3 is 15 amino acids. The CDR3 DNA follows: TGTGCCAGCAGTTTATCGGCCCCCCGGAGCGGGGGCTACACCTTC. It yields the protein CASSLSAPRSGGYTF.

In this sample, this clonotype turned up a few times. The chain has TRBV19 and TRBJ1-5; D is unresolved. V gave up 3 bases and J gave up 0 bases, with 3 bases separating them. CDR3 length equals 13 residues. Germline V gives CDR1 LNHDA, CDR2 SQIVND (reference sequence). The CDR3, as DNA: TGTGCCAGTAGTATGAATAGCAATCAGCCCCAGCATTTT. Its translation is CASSMNSNQPQHF.

This clonotype was detected only a few times. CDR3 coding DNA: TGCGCCAGCAGCCAAGATCCGGGACAGGCCGCAACTAATGAAAAACTGTTTTTT. This encodes CASSQDPGQAATNEKLFF. This chain connects TRBV4-3 to TRBJ1-4; 8 bases are a match to TRBD1. The length of the CDR3 is 18 residues. CDR1 is LGHNA and CDR2 is YSLEER in the germline V gene. J lost 0 bases, V lost 0 bases, and 6 bases had no gene match.

The V and J genes are TRBV7-9 and TRBJ2-1; 10 bases agree with TRBD2. V was pared by 1 base and J by 9 bases, with 6 bases of the junction left unmatched. The CDR3 has 15 amino acids. Germline V CDR1 and CDR2: SEHNR, FQNEAQ (reference sequence). CDR3 amino acids: CASSLGSGRGSEQFF. In DNA, the CDR3 is TGTGCCAGCAGCTTAGGGAGCGGGAGGGGCAGTGAGCAGTTCTTC.

This clonotype appeared a few times. The V call is TRBV4-3, the J call TRBJ2-3; no clear D gene. The ends were cut back, 0 bases at V and 0 bases at J, with 13 bases in the middle. The V gene's germline CDR1 is LGHNA and CDR2 YSLEER. CDR3 size: 17 residues. The CDR3 region has the DNA TGCGCCAGCAGCCAAGATCCTTCTATCGTTAGCACAGATACGCAGTATTTT. Its translation is CASSQDPSIVSTDTQYF.

This clonotype was found many times. J is TRBJ2-3 and V is TRBV11-2; D unclear. The V and J ends lost 3 bases and 2 bases respectively, with 12 bases between them. This CDR3 has 15 amino acids. Germline CDR1 and CDR2: SGHAT and FQNNGV. The CDR3 DNA sequence: TGTGCCAGCAGCTTGGACCGTACCTACACAGATACGCAGTATTTT. Encoded protein: CASSLDRTYTDTQYF.

The V and J genes are TRBV6-1 and TRBJ2-3; 10 positions match TRBD1. The germline V gene encodes CDR1 MNHNS and CDR2 SASEGT. There are 16 residues in the CDR3. Germline trimming cut 7 bases from V and 5 bases from J; bases unmatched to any gene: 12. The CDR3 DNA reads TGTGCCAGCAAAGACGGTGGGGGACAGGGGCGAGATACGCAGTATTTT. It is translated as CASKDGGGQGRDTQYF.

Ten or more counts support this clonotype. This chain uses TRBV5-1 with TRBJ2-3; D is unresolved. The CDR3 totals 15 residues. The V end was cut by 0 bases, the J end by 0 bases, with 8 bases between. The V gene's germline CDR1 is SGHRS and CDR2 YFSETQ. The CDR3 reads CASSLAMGSTDTQYF. The DNA for the CDR3 is TGCGCCAGCAGCTTGGCCATGGGGAGCACAGATACGCAGTATTTT.

The chain joins TRBV20-1 to TRBJ2-7, with D maybe TRBD2 (5 bases). Germline assignment: CDR1 DFQATT and CDR2 SNEGSKA (reference sequence). The CDR3 extends over 13 amino acids. The V gene lost 0 bases and the J gene lost 2 bases, with 8 bases spanning the gap. The CDR3, as DNA: TGCAGTGCTAGAGACAGGAGGACCTACGAGCAGTACTTC. It specifies CSARDRRTYEQYF.

This clonotype was seen many times. The chain combines TRBV7-9 with TRBJ2-1; the match to TRBD2 covers 9 bases. This CDR3 contains 15 residues. V shed 7 bases, J shed 2 bases, and the junction held 6 bases outside the gene matches. CDR1 SEHNR and CDR2 FQNEAQ come from the germline V gene (reference sequence). CDR3 loop: CASNPPSGTYNEQFF. CDR3 sequence (DNA): TGTGCCAGCAACCCCCCTAGCGGGACCTACAATGAGCAGTTCTTC.

In this sample, this clonotype turned up a few times. The genes are TRBV20-1 and TRBJ1-6; D is undetermined. CDR3 length equals 13 residues. Germline V gene lookup returns CDR1 DFQATT and CDR2 SNEGSKA (reference sequence). V shed 3 bases and J shed 11 bases, with 14 bases lying between them. The CDR3 DNA reads TGCAGTGCTAGTAGGGAAAGGGAGGCACCCCTCCACTTT. It codes for CSASREREAPLHF.

This clonotype was counted only a few times. V is TRBV11-2 and J is TRBJ2-7, with TRBD1 matching 8 bases. Germline V gene sequence: CDR1 SGHAT, CDR2 FQNNGV. The CDR3 sequence is 14 residues long. After removal of 5 bases from V and 6 bases from J, the junction contained 9 bases not matched to a gene. CDR3 DNA: TGTGCCAGCAGCCCACAAGCAGGGGGCGGCGAGCAGTACTTC. This translates into CASSPQAGGGEQYF.

Ten or more counts support this clonotype. The chain uses TRBV3-1 and TRBJ2-7, with 8 bases identical to TRBD1. From germline, CDR1 is LGHDT and CDR2 YNNKEL (reference sequence). The CDR3 loop spans 16 amino acids. With V trimmed by 0 bases and J by 5 bases, 9 bases remained unmatched. CDR3 sequence: CASSQEWTGYLNEQYF. DNA of the CDR3: TGTGCCAGCAGCCAAGAGTGGACAGGGTATTTGAACGAGCAGTACTTC.

This clonotype has a single count. Mismatch with germline at one junction end may stem from a read error. The rearrangement joins TRBV29-1 to TRBJ2-1; TRBD2 agrees at 16 bases. Germline CDR1 is SQVTM and CDR2 is ANQGSEA. The CDR3 extends over 16 amino acids. This CDR3 is CSVEGTSGRARYEQFF. The CDR3 DNA follows: TGCAGCGTGGAAGGGACTAGCGGGAGGGCGCGTTATGAGCAGTTCTTC.

The CDR3 spells CASSYTRGGPVEAFF. The CDR3 DNA follows: TGTGCCAGCAGTTATACCCGCGGGGGGCCTGTTGAAGCTTTCTTT. The V call is TRBV6-5, the J call TRBJ1-1; tentative D call: TRBD1 (6 bases). The CDR3 length is 15 residues. V was pared by 3 bases and J by 7 bases, with 18 bases between. Germline V gene sequence: CDR1 MNHEY, CDR2 SVGAGI.

The table lists this clonotype with many counts. The J gene is TRBJ2-3, the V gene TRBV20-1; 10 bases line up with TRBD2. The V and J ends lost 3 bases and 3 bases, in that order; junction bases with no gene match: 9. Germline loops: CDR1 DFQATT, CDR2 SNEGSKA (reference sequence). The CDR3 has 16 amino acids. The CDR3 spells CSASPGLATETDTQYF. As DNA, the CDR3 is TGCAGTGCTAGCCCGGGACTAGCGACGGAAACAGATACGCAGTATTTT.

This clonotype was recorded a few times. The chain has TRBV10-3 and TRBJ2-5; weak D call: TRBD1 (5 bases). The germline gives CDR1 ENHRY, CDR2 SYGVKD. The length of the CDR3 is 14 residues. Deletions cut 5 bases from V and 1 base from J, with 11 bases between. Written as DNA, the CDR3 is TGTGCCATCAGTAAAGGACAAGTCCAAGAGACCCAGTACTTC. The encoded protein is CAISKGQVQETQYF.

This chain connects TRBV28 to TRBJ2-7, with 9 bases fitting TRBD2. The V and J ends lost 1 base and 2 bases, in that order; junction bases with no gene match: 9. Per the germline V gene, CDR1 is MDHEN and CDR2 is SYDVKM. The CDR3 is 17 amino acids. DNA of the CDR3: TGTGCCAGCAGTTTATTCCCGCCGGCGGGAGGGCCCTACGAGCAGTACTTC. It translates to CASSLFPPAGGPYEQYF.

The V gene is TRBV5-6, the J gene TRBJ2-1; 9 bases align to TRBD1. The CDR3 extends over 16 amino acids. Germline CDR1 reads SGHDT; CDR2 reads YYEEEE. Unmatched junction bases numbered 3, after V lost 0 bases and J lost 2 bases. CDR3 in DNA: TGTGCCAGCAGCTTGGGGGACAGGGTCGCCTACAATGAGCAGTTCTTC. Translated: CASSLGDRVAYNEQFF.

The sample holds many counts of this clonotype. V and J are TRBV27 and TRBJ1-2; 7 bases map to TRBD1. Germline V gives CDR1 MNHEY, CDR2 SMNVEV (reference sequence). There are 13 residues in the CDR3. V was pared by 5 bases and J by 4 bases, with 4 bases of the junction left unmatched. The CDR3 here is CASSIRQGYGYTF. The CDR3 DNA sequence: TGTGCCAGCAGTATACGACAGGGCTATGGCTACACCTTC.

V is TRBV6-2 or TRBV6-3 and J is TRBJ2-7; D uncertain. V shed 6 bases and J shed 3 bases, with 18 bases lying between them. Germline loops: CDR1 MNHEY, CDR2 SVGEGT. This CDR3 contains 15 residues. The CDR3 DNA reads as TGTGCCAGCAGCCTCCCTTCGTGGCAGAACTACGAGCAGTACTTC. Protein sequence: CASSLPSWQNYEQYF.

The sample holds many counts of this clonotype. V usage is TRBV4-2 and J usage is TRBJ1-1, with D possibly TRBD1 on 6 matching bases. This CDR3 has 15 residues. Germline V CDR1 and CDR2: LGHNA, YNFKEQ. V was clipped by 0 bases and J by 0 bases, with 8 bases between them. Here the CDR3 DNA reads TGTGCCAGCAGCCAAGAACAGGGCGTGAACACTGAAGCTTTCTTT. Its protein product is CASSQEQGVNTEAFF.